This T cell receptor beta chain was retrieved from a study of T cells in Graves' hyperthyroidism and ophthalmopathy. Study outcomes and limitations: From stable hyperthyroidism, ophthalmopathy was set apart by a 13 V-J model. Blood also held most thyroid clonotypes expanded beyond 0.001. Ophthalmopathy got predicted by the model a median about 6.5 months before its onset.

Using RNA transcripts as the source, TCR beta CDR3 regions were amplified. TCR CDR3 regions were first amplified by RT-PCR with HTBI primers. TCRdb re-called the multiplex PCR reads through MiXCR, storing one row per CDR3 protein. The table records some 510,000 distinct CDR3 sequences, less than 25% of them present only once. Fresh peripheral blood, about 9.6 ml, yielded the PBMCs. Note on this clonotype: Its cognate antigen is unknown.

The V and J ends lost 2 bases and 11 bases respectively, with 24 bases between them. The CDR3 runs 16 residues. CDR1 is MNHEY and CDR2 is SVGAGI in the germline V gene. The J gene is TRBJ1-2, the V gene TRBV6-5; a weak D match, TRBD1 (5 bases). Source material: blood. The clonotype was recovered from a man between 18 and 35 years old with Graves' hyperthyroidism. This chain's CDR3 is CASSYGAFGAGGEYTF. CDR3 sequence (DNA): TGTGCCAGCAGTTACGGGGCGTTTGGGGCAGGAGGGGAGTACACCTTC.